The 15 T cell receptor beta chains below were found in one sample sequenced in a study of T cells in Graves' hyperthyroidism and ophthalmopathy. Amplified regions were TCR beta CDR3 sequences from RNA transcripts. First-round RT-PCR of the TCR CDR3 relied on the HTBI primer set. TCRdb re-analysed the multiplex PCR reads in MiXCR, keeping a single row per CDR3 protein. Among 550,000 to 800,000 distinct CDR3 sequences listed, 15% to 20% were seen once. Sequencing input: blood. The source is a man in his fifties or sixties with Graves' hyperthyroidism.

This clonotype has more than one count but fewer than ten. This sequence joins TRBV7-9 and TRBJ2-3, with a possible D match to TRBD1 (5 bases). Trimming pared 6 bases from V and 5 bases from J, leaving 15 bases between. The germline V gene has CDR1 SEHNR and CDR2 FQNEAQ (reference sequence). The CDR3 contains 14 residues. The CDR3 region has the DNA TGTGCCAGCAGTAAAACAGGAGTGGGAGATACGCAGTATTTT. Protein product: CASSKTGVGDTQYF.

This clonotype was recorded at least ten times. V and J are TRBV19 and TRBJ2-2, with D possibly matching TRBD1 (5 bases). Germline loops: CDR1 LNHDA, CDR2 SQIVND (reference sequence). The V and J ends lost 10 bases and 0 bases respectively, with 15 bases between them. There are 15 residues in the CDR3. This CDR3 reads CATLWGRANTGELFF. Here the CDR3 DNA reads TGTGCCACCCTCTGGGGCAGGGCGAACACCGGGGAGCTGTTTTTT.

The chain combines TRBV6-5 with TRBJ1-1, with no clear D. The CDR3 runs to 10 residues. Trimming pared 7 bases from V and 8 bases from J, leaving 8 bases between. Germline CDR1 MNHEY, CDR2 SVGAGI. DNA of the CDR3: TGTGCCAGCATGTTAGTAGAAGCTTTCTTT. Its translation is CASMLVEAFF.

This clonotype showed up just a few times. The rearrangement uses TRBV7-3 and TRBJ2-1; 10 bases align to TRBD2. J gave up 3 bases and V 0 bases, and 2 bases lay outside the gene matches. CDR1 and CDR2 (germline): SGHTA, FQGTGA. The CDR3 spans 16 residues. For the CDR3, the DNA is TGTGCCAGCAGCTTAACTATAGCGGGAGGCTACAATGAGCAGTTCTTC. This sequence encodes CASSLTIAGGYNEQFF.

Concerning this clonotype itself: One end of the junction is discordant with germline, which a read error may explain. In DNA form, the CDR3 reads TGTGCCAGCAGATCGGACGGGACAGGGAAGAACTTC. This gives the protein CASRSDGTGKNF. The chain has TRBV28 and TRBJ2-5, with 9 positions matching TRBD1. The CDR3 is 12 residues long. Germline loops: CDR1 MDHEN, CDR2 SYDVKM. The full variable domain, its missing parts supplied by reference TRBV28 and TRBJ2-5, is DVKVTQSSRYLVKRTGEKVFLECVQDMDHENMFWYRQDPGLGLRLIYFSYDVKMKEKGDIPEGYSVSREKKERFSLILESASTNQTSMYLCASRSDGTGKNFGPGTRLLVL.

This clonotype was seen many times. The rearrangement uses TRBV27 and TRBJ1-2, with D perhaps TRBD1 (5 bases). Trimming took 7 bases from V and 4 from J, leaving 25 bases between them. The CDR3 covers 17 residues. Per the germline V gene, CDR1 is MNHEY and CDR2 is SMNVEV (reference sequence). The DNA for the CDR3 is TGTGCCAGCAATCCTCATTGGAGAGCGGGGACCTCCTATGGCTACACCTTC. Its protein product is CASNPHWRAGTSYGYTF.

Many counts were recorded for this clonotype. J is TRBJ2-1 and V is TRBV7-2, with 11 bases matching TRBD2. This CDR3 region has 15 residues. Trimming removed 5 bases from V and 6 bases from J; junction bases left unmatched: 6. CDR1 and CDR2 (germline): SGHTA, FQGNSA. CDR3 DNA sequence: TGTGCCAGCAGCGCACTAGCGGGAGCTTCCAATGAGCAGTTCTTC. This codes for CASSALAGASNEQFF.

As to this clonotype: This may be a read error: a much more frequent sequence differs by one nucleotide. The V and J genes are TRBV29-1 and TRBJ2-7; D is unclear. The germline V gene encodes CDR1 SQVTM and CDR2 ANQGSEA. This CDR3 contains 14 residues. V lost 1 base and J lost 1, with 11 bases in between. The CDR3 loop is CSVEVWARSYEQYF. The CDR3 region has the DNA TGCAGCGTTGAAGTTTGGGCGCGATCCTACGAGCAGTACTTC.

CDR3 sequence: CASSVVGTSGTYNEQFF. CDR3 DNA: TGTGCCAGCAGTGTAGTAGGGACTAGCGGGACCTACAATGAGCAGTTCTTC. V and J are TRBV25-1 and TRBJ2-1; 13 bases fit TRBD2. This CDR3 contains 17 residues. CDR1 and CDR2 (germline): MGHDK, SYGVNS. V was clipped by 4 bases and J by 2 bases; unmatched bases: 5.

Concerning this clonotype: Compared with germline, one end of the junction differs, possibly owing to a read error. The CDR3: CSSSPTSGTVGELFF. CDR3 DNA: TGCTCCAGCAGCCCGACTAGCGGGACGGTCGGGGAGCTGTTTTTT. The chain couples TRBV5-1 to TRBJ2-2; 11 bases line up with TRBD2. The CDR3 extends over 15 amino acids. Germline assignment: CDR1 SGHRS and CDR2 YFSETQ.

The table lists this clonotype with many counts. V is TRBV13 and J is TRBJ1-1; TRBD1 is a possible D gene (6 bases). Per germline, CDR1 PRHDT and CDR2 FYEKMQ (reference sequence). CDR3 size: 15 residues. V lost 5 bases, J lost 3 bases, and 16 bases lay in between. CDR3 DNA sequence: TGTGCCAGCAGCCCGACTACCAGGGGATACACTGAAGCTTTCTTT. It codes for CASSPTTRGYTEAFF.

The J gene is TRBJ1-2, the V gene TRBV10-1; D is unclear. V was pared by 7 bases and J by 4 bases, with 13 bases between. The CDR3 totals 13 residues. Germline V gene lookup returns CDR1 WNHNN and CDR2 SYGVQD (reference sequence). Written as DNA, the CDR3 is TGCGCCAGCAATTGGGAGCGGTGCTATGGCTACACCTTC. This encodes CASNWERCYGYTF.

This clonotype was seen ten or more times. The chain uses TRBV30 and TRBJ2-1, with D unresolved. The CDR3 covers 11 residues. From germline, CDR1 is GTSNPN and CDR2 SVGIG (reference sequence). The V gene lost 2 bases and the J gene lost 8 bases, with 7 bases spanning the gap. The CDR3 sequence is CAWSSHYEQFF. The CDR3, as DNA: TGTGCCTGGAGTAGTCATTATGAGCAGTTCTTC.

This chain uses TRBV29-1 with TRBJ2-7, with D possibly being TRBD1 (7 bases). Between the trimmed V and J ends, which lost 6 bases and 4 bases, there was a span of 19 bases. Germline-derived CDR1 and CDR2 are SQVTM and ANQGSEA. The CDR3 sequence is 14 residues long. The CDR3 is CSVDPRGAGYEQYF. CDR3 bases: TGCAGCGTCGACCCCAGGGGGGCCGGGTACGAGCAGTACTTC.

The CDR3 reads CSARRTSVGNEQFF. CDR3 coding DNA: TGCAGTGCTAGGAGGACATCGGTGGGCAATGAGCAGTTCTTC. The rearrangement joins TRBV20-1 to TRBJ2-1; tentative D call: TRBD1 (5 bases). Germline V gene data show CDR1 as DFQATT and CDR2 as SNEGSKA (reference sequence). This CDR3 has 14 residues. Trimming pared 3 bases from V and 6 bases from J, leaving 15 bases between.